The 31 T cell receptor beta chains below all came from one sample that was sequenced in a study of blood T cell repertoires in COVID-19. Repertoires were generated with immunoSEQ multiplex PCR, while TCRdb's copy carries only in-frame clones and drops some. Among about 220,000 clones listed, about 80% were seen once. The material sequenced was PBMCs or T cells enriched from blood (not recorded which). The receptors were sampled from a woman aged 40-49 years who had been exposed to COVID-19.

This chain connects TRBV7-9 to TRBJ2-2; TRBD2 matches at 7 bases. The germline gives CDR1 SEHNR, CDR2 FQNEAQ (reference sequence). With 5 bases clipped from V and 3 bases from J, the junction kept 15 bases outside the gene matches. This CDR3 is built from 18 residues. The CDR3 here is CASSRTPGGTRDTGELFF. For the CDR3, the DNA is TGTGCCAGCAGCAGAACCCCCGGGGGGACCAGGGACACCGGGGAGCTGTTTTTT.

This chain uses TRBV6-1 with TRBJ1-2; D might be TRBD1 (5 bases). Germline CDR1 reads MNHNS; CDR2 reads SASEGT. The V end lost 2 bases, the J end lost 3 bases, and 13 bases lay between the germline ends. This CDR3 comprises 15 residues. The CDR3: CASSESGAGYYGYTF. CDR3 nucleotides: TGTGCCAGCAGTGAATCTGGGGCAGGCTACTATGGCTACACCTTC.

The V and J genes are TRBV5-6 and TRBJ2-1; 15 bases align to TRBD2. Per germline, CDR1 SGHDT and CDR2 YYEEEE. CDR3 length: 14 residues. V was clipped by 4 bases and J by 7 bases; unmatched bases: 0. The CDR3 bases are TGTGCCAGCAGCGGACTAGCGGGGGGGAATGAGCAGTTCTTC. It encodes CASSGLAGGNEQFF. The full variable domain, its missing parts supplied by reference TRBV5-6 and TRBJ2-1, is DAGVTQSPTHLIKTRGQQVTLRCSPKSGHDTVSWYQQALGQGPQFIFQYYEEEERQRGNFPDRFSGHQFPNYSSELNVNALLLGDSALYLCASSGLAGGNEQFFGPGTRLTVL.

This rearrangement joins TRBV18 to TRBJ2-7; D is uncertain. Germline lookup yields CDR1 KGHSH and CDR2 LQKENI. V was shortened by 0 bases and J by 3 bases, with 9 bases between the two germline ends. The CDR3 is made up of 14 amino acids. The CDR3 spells CASSPPGHNYEQYF. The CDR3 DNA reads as TGTGCCAGCTCACCACCGGGCCATAACTACGAGCAGTACTTC.

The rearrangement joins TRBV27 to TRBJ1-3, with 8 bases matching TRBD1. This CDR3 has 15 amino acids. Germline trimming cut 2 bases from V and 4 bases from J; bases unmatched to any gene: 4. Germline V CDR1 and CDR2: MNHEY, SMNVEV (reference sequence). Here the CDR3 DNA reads TGTGCCAGCAGTTTAAGTAGGGACAGGGGAAACACCATATATTTT. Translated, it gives CASSLSRDRGNTIYF.

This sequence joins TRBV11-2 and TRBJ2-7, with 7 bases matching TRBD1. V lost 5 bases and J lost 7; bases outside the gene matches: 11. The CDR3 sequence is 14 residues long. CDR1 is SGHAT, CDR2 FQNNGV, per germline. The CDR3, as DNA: TGTGCCAGCAGCCCACCCACGGCAGGGGGTGAGCAGTACTTC. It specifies CASSPPTAGGEQYF.

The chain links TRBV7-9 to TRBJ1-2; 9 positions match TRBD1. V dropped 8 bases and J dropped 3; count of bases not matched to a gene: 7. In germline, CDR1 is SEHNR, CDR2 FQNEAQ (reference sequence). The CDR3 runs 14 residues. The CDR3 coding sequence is TGTGCCAGCTGGGACACAGGGGGCGACTATGGCTACACCTTC. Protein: CASWDTGGDYGYTF.

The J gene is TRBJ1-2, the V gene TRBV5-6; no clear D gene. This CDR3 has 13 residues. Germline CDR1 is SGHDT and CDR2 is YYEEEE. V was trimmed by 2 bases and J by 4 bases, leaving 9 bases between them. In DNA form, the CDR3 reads TGTGCCAGCAGCTTTCAGGCCTTCTATGGCTACACCTTC. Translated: CASSFQAFYGYTF.

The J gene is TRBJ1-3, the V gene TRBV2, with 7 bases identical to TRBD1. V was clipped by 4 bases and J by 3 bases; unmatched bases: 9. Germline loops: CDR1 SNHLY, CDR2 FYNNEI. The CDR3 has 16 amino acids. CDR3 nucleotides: TGTGCCAGCAGTGGCCCCGACAGGGATGGTGGAAACACCATATATTTT. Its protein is CASSGPDRDGGNTIYF.

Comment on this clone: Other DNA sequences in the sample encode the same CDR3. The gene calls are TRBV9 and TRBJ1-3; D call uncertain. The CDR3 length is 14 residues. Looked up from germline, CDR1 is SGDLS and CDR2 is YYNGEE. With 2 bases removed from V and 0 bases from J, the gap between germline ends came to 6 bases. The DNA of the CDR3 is TGTGCCAGCAGCGTCGATAGCTCTGGAAACACCATATATTTT. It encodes CASSVDSSGNTIYF.

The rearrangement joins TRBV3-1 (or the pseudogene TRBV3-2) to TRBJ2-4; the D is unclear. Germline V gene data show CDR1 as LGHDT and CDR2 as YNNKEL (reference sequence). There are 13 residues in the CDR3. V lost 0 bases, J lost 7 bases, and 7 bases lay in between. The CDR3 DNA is TGTGCCAGCAGCCAAGATCTTCGGAACATTCAGTACTTC. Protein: CASSQDLRNIQYF.

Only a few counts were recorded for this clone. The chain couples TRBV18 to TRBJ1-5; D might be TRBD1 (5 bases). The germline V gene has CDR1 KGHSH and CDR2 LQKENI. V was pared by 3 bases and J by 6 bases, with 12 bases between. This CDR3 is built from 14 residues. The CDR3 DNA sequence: TGTGCCAGCTCACCGATCTCCGACAGTCAGCCCCAGCATTTT. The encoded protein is CASSPISDSQPQHF.

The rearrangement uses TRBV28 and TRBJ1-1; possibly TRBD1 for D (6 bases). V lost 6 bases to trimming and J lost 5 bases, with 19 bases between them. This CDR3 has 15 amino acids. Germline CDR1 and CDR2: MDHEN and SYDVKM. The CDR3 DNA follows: TGTGCCAGCAGCCCGGGGGGGGGCGGGCGGACTGAAGCTTTCTTT. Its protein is CASSPGGGGRTEAFF.

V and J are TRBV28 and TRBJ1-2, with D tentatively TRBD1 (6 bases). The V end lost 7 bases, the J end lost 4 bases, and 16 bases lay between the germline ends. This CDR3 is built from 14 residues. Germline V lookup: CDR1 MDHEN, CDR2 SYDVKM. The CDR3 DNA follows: TGTGCCAGCACCCTACCCCAGGGGCCCTATGGCTACACCTTC. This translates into CASTLPQGPYGYTF.

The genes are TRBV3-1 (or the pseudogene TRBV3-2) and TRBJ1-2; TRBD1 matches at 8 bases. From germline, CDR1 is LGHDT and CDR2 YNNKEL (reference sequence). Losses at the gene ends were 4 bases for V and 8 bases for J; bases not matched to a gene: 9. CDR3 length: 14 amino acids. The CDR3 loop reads CASSLPEAGGGYTF. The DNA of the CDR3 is TGTGCCAGCAGCCTACCGGAGGCAGGGGGCGGCTACACCTTC.

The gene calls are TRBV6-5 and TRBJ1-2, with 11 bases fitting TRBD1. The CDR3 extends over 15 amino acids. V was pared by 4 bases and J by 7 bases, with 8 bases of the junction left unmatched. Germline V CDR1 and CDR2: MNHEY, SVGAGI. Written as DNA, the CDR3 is TGTGCCAGCAGTTCCACCGGGACAGGGGGAGGTGGCTACACCTTC. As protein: CASSSTGTGGGGYTF.

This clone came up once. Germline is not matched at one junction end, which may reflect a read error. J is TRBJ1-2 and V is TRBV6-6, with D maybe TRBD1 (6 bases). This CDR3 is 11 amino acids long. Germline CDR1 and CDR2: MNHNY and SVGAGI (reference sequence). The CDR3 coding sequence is TGTGCCAGCAGTTACTACAGGGATTCCTCCTTC. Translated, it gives CASSYYRDSSF.

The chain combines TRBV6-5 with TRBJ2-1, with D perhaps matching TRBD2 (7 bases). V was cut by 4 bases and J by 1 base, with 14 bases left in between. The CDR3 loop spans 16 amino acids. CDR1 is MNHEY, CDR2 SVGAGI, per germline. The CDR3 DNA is TGTGCCAGCAGTTCACGGGGGGCTCGGTCCTACAATGAGCAGTTCTTC. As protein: CASSSRGARSYNEQFF.

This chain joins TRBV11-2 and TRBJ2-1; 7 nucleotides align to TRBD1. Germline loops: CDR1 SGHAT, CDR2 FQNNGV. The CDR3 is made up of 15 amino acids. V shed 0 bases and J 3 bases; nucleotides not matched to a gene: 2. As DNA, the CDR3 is TGTGCCAGCAGCTTAGATGCAGGGGGCTACAATGAGCAGTTCTTC. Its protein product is CASSLDAGGYNEQFF.

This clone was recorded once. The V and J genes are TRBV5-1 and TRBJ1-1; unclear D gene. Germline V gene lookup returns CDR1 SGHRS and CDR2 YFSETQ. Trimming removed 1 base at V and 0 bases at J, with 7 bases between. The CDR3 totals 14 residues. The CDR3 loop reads CASSLYGLNTEAFF. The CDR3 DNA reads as TGCGCCAGCAGCTTGTACGGGTTGAACACTGAAGCTTTCTTT.

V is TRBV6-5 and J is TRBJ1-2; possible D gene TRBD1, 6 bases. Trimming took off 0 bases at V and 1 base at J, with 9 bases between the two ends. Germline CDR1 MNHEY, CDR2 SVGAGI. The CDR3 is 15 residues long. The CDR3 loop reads CASSYSYRVNYGYTF. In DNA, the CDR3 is TGTGCCAGCAGTTACTCCTACAGGGTTAACTATGGCTACACCTTC.

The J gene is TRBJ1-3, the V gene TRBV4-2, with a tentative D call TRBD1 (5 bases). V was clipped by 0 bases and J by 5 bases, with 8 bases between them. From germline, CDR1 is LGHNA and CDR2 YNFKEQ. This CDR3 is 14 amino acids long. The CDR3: CASSQDGGRNTIYF. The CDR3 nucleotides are TGTGCCAGCAGCCAAGATGGGGGGAGAAACACCATATATTTT.

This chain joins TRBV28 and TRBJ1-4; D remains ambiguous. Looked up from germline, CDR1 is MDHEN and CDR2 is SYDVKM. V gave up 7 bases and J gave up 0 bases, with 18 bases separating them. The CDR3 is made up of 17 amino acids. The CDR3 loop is CASTPGHSGATNEKLFF. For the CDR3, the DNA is TGTGCCAGCACCCCTGGTCACAGCGGAGCAACTAATGAAAAACTGTTTTTT.

The CDR3 DNA follows: TGTGCCAGCAGCCACCTACCTGGGAGCGGGGGGGGCCATACGCAGTATTTT. Translation gives CASSHLPGSGGGHTQYF. The genes are TRBV3-1 (or the pseudogene TRBV3-2) and TRBJ2-3; 10 nucleotides align to TRBD2. Germline V gives CDR1 LGHDT, CDR2 YNNKEL (reference sequence). Losses at the gene ends were 3 bases for V and 7 bases for J; bases not matched to a gene: 13. The CDR3 length is 17 residues.

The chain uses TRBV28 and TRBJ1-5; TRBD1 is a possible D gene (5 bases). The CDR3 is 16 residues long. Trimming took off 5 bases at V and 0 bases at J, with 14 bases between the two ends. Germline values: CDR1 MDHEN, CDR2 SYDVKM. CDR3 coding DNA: TGTGCCAGCAGTCGGGGGGTCGGAGGTAGCAATCAGCCCCAGCATTTT. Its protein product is CASSRGVGGSNQPQHF.

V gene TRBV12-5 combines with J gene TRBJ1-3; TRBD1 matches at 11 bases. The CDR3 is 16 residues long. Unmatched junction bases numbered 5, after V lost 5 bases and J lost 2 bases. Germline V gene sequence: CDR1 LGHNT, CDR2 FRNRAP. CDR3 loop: CASGPGQGAAGNTIYF. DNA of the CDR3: TGTGCTAGTGGTCCCGGACAGGGGGCGGCTGGAAACACCATATATTTT.

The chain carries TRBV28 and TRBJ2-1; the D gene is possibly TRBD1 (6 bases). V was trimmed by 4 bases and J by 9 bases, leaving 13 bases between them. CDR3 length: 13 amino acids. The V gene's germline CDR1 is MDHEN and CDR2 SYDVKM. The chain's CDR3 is CASSWQGLGEQFF. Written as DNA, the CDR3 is TGTGCCAGCAGTTGGCAGGGGCTAGGTGAGCAGTTCTTC.

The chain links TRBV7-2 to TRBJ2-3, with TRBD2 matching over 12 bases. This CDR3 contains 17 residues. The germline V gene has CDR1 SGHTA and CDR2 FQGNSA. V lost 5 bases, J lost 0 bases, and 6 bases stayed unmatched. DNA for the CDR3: TGTGCCAGCAGCACCCGACTAGCGGGGGCAAGCACAGATACGCAGTATTTT. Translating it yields CASSTRLAGASTDTQYF.

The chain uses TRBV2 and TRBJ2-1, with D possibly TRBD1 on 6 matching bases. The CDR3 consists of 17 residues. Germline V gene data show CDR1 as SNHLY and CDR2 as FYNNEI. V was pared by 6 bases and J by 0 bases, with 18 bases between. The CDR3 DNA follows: TGTGCCAGCAGCCCGGCAGGGGCCTTGAGCTCCTACAATGAGCAGTTCTTC. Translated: CASSPAGALSSYNEQFF. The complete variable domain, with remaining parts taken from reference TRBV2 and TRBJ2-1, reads EPEVTQTPSHQVTQMGQEVILRCVPISNHLYFYWYRQILGQKVEFLVSFYNNEISEKSEIFDDQFSVERPDGSNFTLKIRSTKLEDSAMYFCASSPAGALSSYNEQFFGPGTRLTVL.

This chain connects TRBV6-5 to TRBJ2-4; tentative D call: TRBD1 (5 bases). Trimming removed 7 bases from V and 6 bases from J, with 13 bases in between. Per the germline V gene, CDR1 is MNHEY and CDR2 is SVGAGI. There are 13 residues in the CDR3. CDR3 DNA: TGTGCCAGCATCGAAGGGGATCGAAACATTCAGTACTTC. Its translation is CASIEGDRNIQYF.

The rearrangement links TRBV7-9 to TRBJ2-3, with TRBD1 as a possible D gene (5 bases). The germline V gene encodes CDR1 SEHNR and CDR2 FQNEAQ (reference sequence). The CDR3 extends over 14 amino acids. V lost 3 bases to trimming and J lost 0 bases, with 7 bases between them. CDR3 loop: CASSLTASTDTQYF. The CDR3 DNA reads TGTGCCAGCAGCTTGACAGCAAGCACAGATACGCAGTATTTT.